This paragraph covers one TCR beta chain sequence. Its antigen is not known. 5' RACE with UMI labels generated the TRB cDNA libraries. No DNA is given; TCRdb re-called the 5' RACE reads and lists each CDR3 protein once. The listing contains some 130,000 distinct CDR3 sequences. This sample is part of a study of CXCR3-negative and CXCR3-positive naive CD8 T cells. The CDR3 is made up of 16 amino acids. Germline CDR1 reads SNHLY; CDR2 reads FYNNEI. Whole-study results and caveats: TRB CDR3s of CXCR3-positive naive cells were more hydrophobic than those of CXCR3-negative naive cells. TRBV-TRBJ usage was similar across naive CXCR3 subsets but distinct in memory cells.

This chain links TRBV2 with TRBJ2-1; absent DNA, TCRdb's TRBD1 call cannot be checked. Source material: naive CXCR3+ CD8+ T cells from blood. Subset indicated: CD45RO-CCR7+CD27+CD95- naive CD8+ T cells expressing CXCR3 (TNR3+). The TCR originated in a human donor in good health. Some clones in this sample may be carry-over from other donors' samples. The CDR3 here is CASTSGQGVSYNEQFF.